The 14 T cell receptor beta chains reported below all come from one sample, sequenced in a study of response to subunit inactivated influenza vaccine. TCRdb reanalysed the RT-PCR reads using MiXCR and keeps one entry per CDR3 protein. The sample records 150,000 to 200,000 distinct CDR3 sequences, approximately 11% being singletons. Sequenced material: non-naive T cells sorted from PBMCs, taken 40 to 50 days after vaccination. Receptor source: a man over 45 who received an inactivated influenza vaccine.

The genes are TRBV20-1 and TRBJ1-4; maybe TRBD1 (6 bases). Trimming took off 5 bases at V and 7 bases at J, with 23 bases between the two ends. The CDR3 runs to 16 residues. Germline V gene data show CDR1 as DFQATT and CDR2 as SNEGSKA (reference sequence). Here the CDR3 reads CSAPMASQGLGEKLFF. In DNA, the CDR3 is TGCAGTGCTCCGATGGCGAGCCAGGGGCTGGGTGAAAAACTGTTTTTT.

In its sample, this clonotype was seen many times. The chain carries TRBV24-1 and TRBJ2-1; 13 bases map to TRBD2. The junction had 9 bases not matched to a gene; V was cut back by 5 bases and J by 6 bases. CDR3 length: 17 residues. Per germline, CDR1 KGHDR and CDR2 SFDVKD. CDR3 amino acids: CATSGFSTSGGSNEQFF. The CDR3 coding sequence is TGTGCCACCAGTGGTTTCTCGACTAGCGGGGGGAGCAATGAGCAGTTCTTC.

A few counts support this clonotype. V usage is TRBV12-3 or TRBV12-4 and J usage is TRBJ1-5; D perhaps matches TRBD1 (6 bases). CDR3 size: 15 residues. V was clipped by 1 base and J by 6 bases, with 13 bases between them. CDR3: CASSLVSGGSQPQHF. The CDR3 bases are TGTGCCAGCAGTTTAGTTTCCGGGGGCAGTCAGCCCCAGCATTTT.

This clonotype was seen ten or more times. For the CDR3, the DNA is TGTGCCAGCAGCTTATCTGGCGGGAGGGGATCCTACAATGAGCAGTTCTTC. This sequence encodes CASSLSGGRGSYNEQFF. The J gene is TRBJ2-1, the V gene TRBV7-2; 9 positions match TRBD2. Germline V gene sequence: CDR1 SGHTA, CDR2 FQGNSA. CDR3 length: 17 amino acids. Trimming took 2 bases from V and 1 from J; bases not matched to a gene: 6.

V usage is TRBV3-1 and J usage is TRBJ1-1, with 8 nucleotides matching TRBD1. Germline loops: CDR1 LGHDT, CDR2 YNNKEL (reference sequence). With V trimmed by 4 bases and J by 5 bases, 3 bases remained unmatched. The CDR3 covers 13 residues. CDR3 DNA: TGTGCCAGCAGCCCCAGGGGGCGTACTGAAGCTTTCTTT. This encodes CASSPRGRTEAFF.

This rearrangement joins TRBV24-1 to TRBJ2-3; D remains unclear. The V end was cut by 2 bases, the J end by 2 bases, with 7 bases between. CDR1 KGHDR and CDR2 SFDVKD come from the germline V gene. The CDR3 extends over 14 amino acids. Written as DNA, the CDR3 is TGTGCCACCAGTGATTACAGACTCACAGATACGCAGTATTTT. Amino acids: CATSDYRLTDTQYF.

This clonotype came up many times. The genes are TRBV12-5 and TRBJ2-1, with 12 bases that match TRBD2. There are 14 residues in the CDR3. J gave up 8 bases and V 6 bases, and 5 bases lay outside the gene matches. Germline assignment: CDR1 LGHNT and CDR2 FRNRAP. The CDR3, as DNA: TGTGCTAGTGGCACGACTAGCGGGGGAGATGAGCAGTTCTTC. Amino acids: CASGTTSGGDEQFF.

This clonotype was counted between two and nine times. The rearrangement links TRBV4-1 to TRBJ2-2; D might be TRBD1 (5 bases). The germline gives CDR1 MGHRA, CDR2 YSYEKL. The ends were cut back, 0 bases at V and 0 bases at J, with 14 bases in the middle. This CDR3 comprises 18 residues. This CDR3 is CASSQDMGHPANTGELFF. For the CDR3, the DNA is TGCGCCAGCAGCCAAGATATGGGGCACCCCGCGAACACCGGGGAGCTGTTTTTT.

Here the CDR3 reads CASSLAPLAGGKEEQYF. In nucleotides, the CDR3 is TGTGCCAGCAGCTTAGCCCCTCTAGCGGGTGGTAAAGAGGAGCAGTACTTC. The chain joins TRBV7-2 to TRBJ2-7; 8 bases line up with TRBD2. The CDR3 sequence is 17 residues long. Germline loops: CDR1 SGHTA, CDR2 FQGNSA. The V gene end was trimmed by 0 bases and the J gene end by 7 bases; junction bases not matched to a gene: 14.

The chain employs TRBV12-3 or TRBV12-4 and TRBJ1-1, with 7 bases matching TRBD1. V dropped 6 bases and J dropped 5; count of bases not matched to a gene: 9. CDR3 size: 14 residues. The CDR3 reads CASSPTGRKTEAFF. In DNA form, the CDR3 reads TGTGCCAGCAGCCCGACAGGGAGGAAGACTGAAGCTTTCTTT.

The chain carries TRBV20-1 and TRBJ1-1, with D possibly matching TRBD1 (6 bases). V was cut by 7 bases and J by 0 bases, with 15 bases left in between. CDR3 length: 14 amino acids. CDR1 is DFQATT and CDR2 is SNEGSKA in the germline V gene (reference sequence). The CDR3 loop is CSVSGAPMNTEAFF. DNA of the CDR3: TGCAGTGTATCGGGGGCGCCAATGAACACTGAAGCTTTCTTT.

The chain uses TRBV28 and TRBJ1-2; 8 nucleotides match TRBD1. CDR3 length equals 15 residues. Unmatched junction bases numbered 12, after V lost 6 bases and J lost 6 bases. Germline lookup yields CDR1 MDHEN and CDR2 SYDVKM. The CDR3 sequence: CASSFKGTGGHGYTF. The CDR3 region has the DNA TGTGCCAGCAGCTTTAAGGGGACAGGTGGACATGGCTACACCTTC.

This chain's CDR3 is CASSLAPGQGTEQFF. In DNA form, the CDR3 reads TGTGCCAGCAGCTTAGCGCCGGGACAGGGTACTGAGCAGTTCTTC. The chain couples TRBV7-6 to TRBJ2-1; TRBD1 agrees at 9 bases. CDR1 and CDR2 (germline): SGHVS, FNYEAQ. V was pared by 0 bases and J by 9 bases, with 6 bases of the junction left unmatched. The CDR3 length is 15 residues.

This clonotype turned up a few times. The rearrangement joins TRBV4-3 to TRBJ2-1; no reliable D call. This CDR3 region has 13 residues. V gave up 7 bases and J gave up 5 bases, with 12 bases separating them. Germline values: CDR1 LGHNA, CDR2 YSLEER. The CDR3 is CASKRAGHNEQFF. The CDR3 nucleotides are TGCGCCAGCAAACGTGCCGGACACAATGAGCAGTTCTTC.